One and the same sample provided the 2 T cell receptor beta chains below, sequenced in a study of OX40 agonist ivuxolimab in advanced cancers. The library was generated by the immunoSEQ multiplex PCR assay. TCRdb stores this immuneACCESS table with in-frame sequences only. Part of the clones is absent; in the studies checked, under half of the shortfall reflects unresolved V genes, and no reason is known for the rest. The sample data list about 78,000 clones, and roughly 84% of these were observed just once. Just under 0.25% of the sample is held by the ten biggest clonotypes. Source: CD4+ or CD8+ T cells sorted from blood, taken in a trial of the OX40 agonist ivuxolimab. The receptors derive from an adult with an advanced solid tumor such as melanoma, head and neck, liver or kidney cancer.

The J gene is TRBJ1-2, the V gene TRBV6-1; 7 positions agree with TRBD1. This CDR3 is 14 amino acids long. V was pared by 8 bases and J by 7 bases, with 13 bases of the junction left unmatched. Germline V gives CDR1 MNHNS, CDR2 SASEGT. CDR3 coding DNA: TGTGCCAGCTTCTATTCGACAGGGTTCGGTGGCTACACCTTC. Translated, it gives CASFYSTGFGGYTF.

The chain carries TRBV7-9 and TRBJ2-7; D might be TRBD1 (5 bases). V gave up 5 bases and J gave up 1 base, with 15 bases separating them. Germline V gene data show CDR1 as SEHNR and CDR2 as FQNEAQ (reference sequence). This CDR3 spans 15 amino acids. The CDR3 loop reads CASSAAGSSSYEQYF. The CDR3 DNA follows: TGTGCCAGCAGCGCGGCAGGGTCGTCTTCCTACGAGCAGTACTTC.